This T cell receptor beta chain stems from a study of blood T cell repertoires in COVID-19. As for this clone: The junction shows a germline mismatch at one end, possibly a read error.

Clones were read by immunoSEQ multiplex PCR, and TCRdb kept only the in-frame ones, dropping some. This table has about 76,000 clones, around 80% appearing once. Per germline, CDR1 SSHAT and CDR2 FNYEAQ (reference sequence). This CDR3 spans 15 amino acids. The chain carries TRBV7-7 and TRBJ1-5; D is unresolved. The material sequenced was peripheral blood. The sequence was obtained from a woman aged 55-69 years with acute or convalescent COVID-19. The CDR3 DNA is TGTGCTAGCAGCTTAGCTTCAGATATCAATCAGCCCCAGCATTTT. Protein sequence: CASSLASDINQPQHF.